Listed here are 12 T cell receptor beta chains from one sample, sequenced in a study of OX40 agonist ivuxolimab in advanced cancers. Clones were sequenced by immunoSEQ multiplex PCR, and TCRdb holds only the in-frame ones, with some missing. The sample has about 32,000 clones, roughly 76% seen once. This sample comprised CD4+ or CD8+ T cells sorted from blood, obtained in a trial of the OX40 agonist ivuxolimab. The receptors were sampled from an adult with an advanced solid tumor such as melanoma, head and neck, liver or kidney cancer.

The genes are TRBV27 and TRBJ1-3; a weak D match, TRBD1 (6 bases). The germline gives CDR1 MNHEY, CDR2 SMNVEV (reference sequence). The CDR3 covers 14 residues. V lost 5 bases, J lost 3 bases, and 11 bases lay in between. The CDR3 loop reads CASSSRGGGNTIYF. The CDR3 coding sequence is TGTGCCAGCAGTAGCAGGGGTGGTGGAAACACCATATATTTT.

The chain's CDR3 is CASSLQSQGGNEQFF. The CDR3 DNA reads as TGTGCCAGCAGTTTGCAGAGCCAGGGTGGGAATGAGCAGTTCTTC. The chain joins TRBV28 to TRBJ2-1, with D tentatively TRBD1 (5 bases). The CDR3 covers 15 residues. Germline V CDR1 and CDR2: MDHEN, SYDVKM. Trimming shortened V by 3 bases and J by 7 bases, and 16 bases separated the two germline ends.

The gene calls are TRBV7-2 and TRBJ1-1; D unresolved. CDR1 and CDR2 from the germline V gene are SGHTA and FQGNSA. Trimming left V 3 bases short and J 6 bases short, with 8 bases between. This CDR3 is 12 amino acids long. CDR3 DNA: TGTGCCAGCAGCTTTGATGGTCCTGAAGCTTTCTTT. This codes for CASSFDGPEAFF.

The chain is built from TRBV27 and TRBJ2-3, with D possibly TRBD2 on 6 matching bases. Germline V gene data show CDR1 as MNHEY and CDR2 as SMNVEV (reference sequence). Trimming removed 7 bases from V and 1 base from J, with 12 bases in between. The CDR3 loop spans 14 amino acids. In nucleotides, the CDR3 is TGTGCCAGCAAACTCTCGGGGGGCACAGATACGCAGTATTTT. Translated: CASKLSGGTDTQYF.

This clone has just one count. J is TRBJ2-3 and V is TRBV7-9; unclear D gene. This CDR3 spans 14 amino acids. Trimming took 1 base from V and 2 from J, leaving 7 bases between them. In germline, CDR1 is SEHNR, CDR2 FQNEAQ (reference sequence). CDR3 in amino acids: CASSLGFNTDTQYF. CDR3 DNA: TGTGCCAGCAGCTTAGGTTTCAACACAGATACGCAGTATTTT.

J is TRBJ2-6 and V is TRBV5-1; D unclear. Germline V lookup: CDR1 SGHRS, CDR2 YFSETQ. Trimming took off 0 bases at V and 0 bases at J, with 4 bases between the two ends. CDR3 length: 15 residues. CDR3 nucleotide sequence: TGCGCCAGCAGCTTGGACGGCTCTGGGGCCAACGTCCTGACTTTC. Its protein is CASSLDGSGANVLTF.

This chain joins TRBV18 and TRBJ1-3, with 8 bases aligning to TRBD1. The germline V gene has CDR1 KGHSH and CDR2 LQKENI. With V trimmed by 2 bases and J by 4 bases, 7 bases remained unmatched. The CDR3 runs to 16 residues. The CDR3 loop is CASSPNLGQAGNTIYF. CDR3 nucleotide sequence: TGTGCCAGCTCACCAAATCTGGGACAGGCGGGAAACACCATATATTTT.

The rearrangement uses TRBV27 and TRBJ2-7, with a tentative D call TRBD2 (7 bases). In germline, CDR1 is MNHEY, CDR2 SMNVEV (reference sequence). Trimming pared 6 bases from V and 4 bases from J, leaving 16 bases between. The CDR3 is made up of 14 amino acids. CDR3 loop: CASSPGGRAYEQYF. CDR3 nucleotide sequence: TGTGCCAGCAGCCCGGGGGGCAGAGCGTACGAGCAGTACTTC.

The CDR3 loop reads CASSERDLYGYTF. CDR3 DNA sequence: TGTGCCAGCAGTGAAAGGGATCTCTATGGCTACACCTTC. V gene TRBV6-1 combines with J gene TRBJ1-2; D call uncertain. The V gene lost 2 bases and the J gene lost 4 bases, with 8 bases spanning the gap. CDR1 MNHNS and CDR2 SASEGT come from the germline V gene. The CDR3 is 13 amino acids.

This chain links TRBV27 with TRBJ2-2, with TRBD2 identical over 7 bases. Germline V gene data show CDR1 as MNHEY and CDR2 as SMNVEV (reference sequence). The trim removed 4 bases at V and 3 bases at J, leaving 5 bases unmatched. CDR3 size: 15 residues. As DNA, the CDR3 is TGTGCCAGCAGTTACCGGGGGGTAGACACCGGGGAGCTGTTTTTT. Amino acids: CASSYRGVDTGELFF.

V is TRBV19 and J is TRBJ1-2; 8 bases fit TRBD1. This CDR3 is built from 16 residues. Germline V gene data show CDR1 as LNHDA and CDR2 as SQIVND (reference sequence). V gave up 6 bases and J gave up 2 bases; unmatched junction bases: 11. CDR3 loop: CASRSGQVRPNYGYTF. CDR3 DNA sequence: TGTGCCAGTAGGTCGGGACAGGTCCGACCCAACTATGGCTACACCTTC.

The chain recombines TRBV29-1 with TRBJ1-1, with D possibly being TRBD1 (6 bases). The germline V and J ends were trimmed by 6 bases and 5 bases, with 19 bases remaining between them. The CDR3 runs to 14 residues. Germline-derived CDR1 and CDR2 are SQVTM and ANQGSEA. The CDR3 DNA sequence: TGCAGCGTGACGGCGGGGGGGCGAGGTACTGAAGCTTTCTTT. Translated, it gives CSVTAGGRGTEAFF.